Shown below are 28 T cell receptor beta chains from a single sample sequenced in a study of shared clonotypes between healthy human individuals (TCRdb year 2020). Libraries were built with the immunoSEQ multiplex PCR assay. The clones in this table, taken by TCRdb from immuneACCESS, are in-frame only. Not every clone is retained; where verified, under half of the shortfall comes from an unresolved V gene, and the cause of the rest is unknown. This sample lists fewer than 1.6 million clones; approximately 98.5% were detected once. The ten largest make up over 0.3% of the sample. The sequenced sample consisted of naive CD4+ T cells sorted from blood. This specimen's cell subset or site label, interpreted: CD45RA+ positively selected. The source is a man aged 25-45 years in good health.

The chain employs TRBV6-6 and TRBJ2-2, with 10 nucleotides matching TRBD1. Germline CDR1 MNHNY, CDR2 SVGAGI (reference sequence). The V segment lost 7 bases and the J segment 7 bases; nucleotides outside the gene matches: 6. This CDR3 has 14 residues. The CDR3 nucleotides are TGTGCCAGCAAAAAGGGGACAGGGGACGGGGAGCTGTTTTTT. It translates to CASKKGTGDGELFF.

CDR3: CASSLQPGTNTGELFF. The CDR3 region has the DNA TGTGCCAGCAGCTTACAGCCGGGGACGAACACCGGGGAGCTGTTTTTT. V gene TRBV11-2 combines with J gene TRBJ2-2; D possibly corresponds to TRBD2 (5 bases). V shed 2 bases and J shed 0 bases, with 10 bases lying between them. Germline V gene sequence: CDR1 SGHAT, CDR2 FQNNGV. The CDR3 has 16 amino acids.

V and J are TRBV10-3 and TRBJ2-1; 12 bases match TRBD2. V shed 6 bases and J 0 bases; nucleotides not matched to a gene: 3. This CDR3 is 16 amino acids long. CDR1 ENHRY and CDR2 SYGVKD come from the germline V gene. In nucleotides, the CDR3 is TGTGCCATCAGAGAGACTAGCGGGAGCTCCTACAATGAGCAGTTCTTC. Protein sequence: CAIRETSGSSYNEQFF.

The chain is built from TRBV19 and TRBJ1-1; 8 bases map to TRBD1. The CDR3 extends over 13 amino acids. Germline trimming cut 4 bases from V and 6 bases from J; bases unmatched to any gene: 4. Germline loops: CDR1 LNHDA, CDR2 SQIVND (reference sequence). The CDR3 here is CASSTSGGSEAFF. CDR3 in DNA: TGTGCCAGTAGTACCTCAGGGGGCTCTGAAGCTTTCTTT.

The V and J genes are TRBV28 and TRBJ2-6; 9 bases line up with TRBD1. CDR3 length equals 16 residues. With V trimmed by 6 bases and J by 2 bases, 5 bases remained unmatched. Germline V gives CDR1 MDHEN, CDR2 SYDVKM. The CDR3 coding sequence is TGTGCCAGCAGGCAAACAGGGGGCGCTGGGGCCAACGTCCTGACTTTC. Protein product: CASRQTGGAGANVLTF.

This sequence joins TRBV23-1 and TRBJ2-1, with D perhaps being TRBD1 or TRBD2 (5 bases each). TRBV23-1 is assigned to the ORF class and has an uncertain function. V was trimmed by 2 bases and J by 6 bases, leaving 14 bases between them. The length of the CDR3 is 15 residues. This chain's CDR3 is CASSQGGVFPNEQFF. Written as DNA, the CDR3 is TGCGCCAGCAGTCAAGGGGGAGTGTTCCCCAATGAGCAGTTCTTC.

The chain joins TRBV18 to TRBJ2-3; D not resolved. The CDR3 length is 12 residues. Germline assignment: CDR1 KGHSH and CDR2 LQKENI. Trimming removed 7 bases at V and 5 bases at J, with 10 bases between. The CDR3 reads CASLDALDTQYF. The CDR3, as DNA: TGTGCCAGCTTGGACGCTTTAGATACGCAGTATTTT.

The rearrangement joins TRBV5-1 to TRBJ2-3; a weak D match, TRBD2 (5 bases). V lost 4 bases and J 2 bases, leaving 14 bases between the germline ends. This CDR3 has 15 residues. Germline CDR1 reads SGHRS; CDR2 reads YFSETQ. The CDR3 DNA reads TGCGCCAGCAGCCTTCTCGGGGTACCCACAGATACGCAGTATTTT. Translating gives CASSLLGVPTDTQYF.

This chain joins TRBV5-5 and TRBJ1-1; D gene ambiguous. The CDR3 is made up of 12 amino acids. V was shortened by 6 bases and J by 8 bases, with 14 bases between the two germline ends. The germline V gene encodes CDR1 SGHKS and CDR2 YYEKEE (reference sequence). In nucleotides, the CDR3 is TGTGCCAGCAACACCATCGGTAGGGAAGCTTTCTTT. Translating it yields CASNTIGREAFF.

The rearrangement uses TRBV25-1 and TRBJ2-3; tentatively, D is TRBD2 (6 bases). The length of the CDR3 is 16 residues. V lost 3 bases and J lost 0, with 13 bases in between. The germline V gene has CDR1 MGHDK and CDR2 SYGVNS. The CDR3 DNA sequence: TGTGCCAGCAGTGAGGGGATAGCGGTTAGCACAGATACGCAGTATTTT. Its protein is CASSEGIAVSTDTQYF.

The chain is built from TRBV27 and TRBJ2-3; D not certain. CDR1 is MNHEY, CDR2 SMNVEV, per germline (reference sequence). This CDR3 is built from 12 residues. Trimming removed 5 bases at V and 4 bases at J, with 7 bases between. The CDR3 DNA follows: TGTGCCAGCAGTCCCTTCTCAGATACGCAGTATTTT. It yields the protein CASSPFSDTQYF.

This chain uses TRBV15 with TRBJ1-4, with 7 bases fitting TRBD1. The CDR3 covers 16 residues. Germline V lookup: CDR1 LNHNV, CDR2 YYDKDF (reference sequence). The trim removed 1 base at V and 5 bases at J, leaving 7 bases unmatched. The CDR3 DNA sequence: TGTGCCACCAGCAGAGGAGAGAAGACAGGGAATGAAAAACTGTTTTTT. It codes for CATSRGEKTGNEKLFF.

This rearrangement joins TRBV18 to TRBJ1-5, with no clear D. Germline-derived CDR1 and CDR2 are KGHSH and LQKENI. CDR3 length equals 12 residues. V was trimmed by 3 bases and J by 7 bases, leaving 7 bases between them. The CDR3 DNA is TGTGCCAGCTCACCGAGTCGGCAGCCCCAGCATTTT. This codes for CASSPSRQPQHF.

V usage is TRBV4-2 and J usage is TRBJ2-7, with 8 positions matching TRBD2. From germline, CDR1 is LGHNA and CDR2 YNFKEQ. The CDR3 runs 15 residues. With V trimmed by 0 bases and J by 2 bases, 3 bases remained unmatched. CDR3 sequence (DNA): TGTGCCAGCAGCCAAGAACTAGCGGAGCCCTACGAGCAGTACTTC. Translation: CASSQELAEPYEQYF.

The V and J genes are TRBV19 and TRBJ2-5; TRBD1 matches 8 bases. Germline assignment: CDR1 LNHDA and CDR2 SQIVND (reference sequence). The CDR3 length is 15 residues. J lost 5 bases, V lost 1 base, and 6 bases had no gene match. CDR3 protein: CASSIAGGGSETQYF. CDR3 in DNA: TGTGCCAGTAGTATAGCAGGGGGCGGTTCTGAGACCCAGTACTTC.

This clone has just one count. The V gene is TRBV19, the J gene TRBJ2-1; no firm D call. This CDR3 has 14 residues. V lost 9 bases, J lost 2 bases, and 14 bases lay in between. Per the germline V gene, CDR1 is LNHDA and CDR2 is SQIVND (reference sequence). The chain's CDR3 is CASTAYRAYNEQFF. CDR3 sequence (DNA): TGTGCCAGCACCGCCTATAGGGCCTACAATGAGCAGTTCTTC.

The chain uses TRBV29-1 and TRBJ1-5; D possibly corresponds to TRBD1 (5 bases). This CDR3 is built from 12 residues. The V end lost 5 bases, the J end lost 7 bases, and 12 bases lay between the germline ends. Germline-derived CDR1 and CDR2 are SQVTM and ANQGSEA. The CDR3 DNA sequence: TGCAGCGTTTTGACCGGGGGACAGCCCCAGCATTTT. Translation gives CSVLTGGQPQHF.

This chain uses TRBV6-4 with TRBJ2-2; 7 bases align to TRBD2. The CDR3 has 15 amino acids. The germline gives CDR1 MRHNA, CDR2 SNTAGT. V gave up 3 bases and J gave up 3 bases; unmatched junction bases: 4. The CDR3 DNA is TGTGCCAGCAGTGAATTAGCGGGCTACACCGGGGAGCTGTTTTTT. It is translated as CASSELAGYTGELFF.

This sequence joins TRBV2 and TRBJ2-3; D not resolved. The CDR3 is 13 residues long. Germline lookup yields CDR1 SNHLY and CDR2 FYNNEI. V lost 4 bases and J lost 6, with 11 bases in between. The CDR3 DNA reads TGTGCCAGCAGTGTGGTAAATGTGGATACGCAGTATTTT. This sequence encodes CASSVVNVDTQYF.

CDR3 sequence (DNA): TGTGCCAGCAGCACTAGCCCGACACTGGGAGCAGATACGCAGTATTTT. This translates into CASSTSPTLGADTQYF. This rearrangement joins TRBV7-2 to TRBJ2-3; D is possibly TRBD2 (6 bases). Germline V gene lookup returns CDR1 SGHTA and CDR2 FQGNSA. V was cut by 5 bases and J by 4 bases, with 19 bases left in between. There are 16 residues in the CDR3.

This rearrangement joins TRBV30 to TRBJ1-1, with 10 bases identical to TRBD1. Germline CDR1 reads GTSNPN; CDR2 reads SVGIG (reference sequence). This CDR3 is 13 amino acids long. With V trimmed by 3 bases and J by 4 bases, 2 bases remained unmatched. In nucleotides, the CDR3 is TGTGCCTGGAGGGGGACAGGGGTCACTGAAGCTTTCTTT. Translating it yields CAWRGTGVTEAFF. The full variable domain, rest sourced from reference TRBV30 and TRBJ1-1, is SQTIHQWPATLVQPVGSPLSLECTVEGTSNPNLYWYRQAAGRGLQLLFYSVGIGQISSEVPQNLSASRPQDRQFILSSKKLLLSDSGFYLCAWRGTGVTEAFFGQGTRLTVV.

The rearrangement uses TRBV30 and TRBJ2-1, with a tentative D call TRBD2 (6 bases). The CDR3 consists of 14 residues. V shed 2 bases and J shed 6 bases, with 14 bases lying between them. Germline V gene data show CDR1 as GTSNPN and CDR2 as SVGIG (reference sequence). The CDR3 nucleotides read TGTGCCTGGAGTCTCCGGGGACTCTTCAATGAGCAGTTCTTC. Residues: CAWSLRGLFNEQFF.

J is TRBJ2-6 and V is TRBV11-2; weak D call: TRBD2 (6 bases). Trimming removed 5 bases at V and 5 bases at J, with 13 bases between. The CDR3 is made up of 15 amino acids. Germline values: CDR1 SGHAT, CDR2 FQNNGV. The CDR3 coding sequence is TGTGCCAGCAGCCTCACGGAGGGCAGGGCCAACGTCCTGACTTTC. Translated: CASSLTEGRANVLTF.

The chain has TRBV5-6 and TRBJ2-2; possibly TRBD1 or TRBD2 for D (5 bases each). This CDR3 comprises 15 residues. Looked up from germline, CDR1 is SGHDT and CDR2 is YYEEEE. With 4 bases removed from V and 0 bases from J, the gap between germline ends came to 10 bases. The CDR3 DNA sequence: TGTGCCAGCAGCCGGGACGGAGCGAACACCGGGGAGCTGTTTTTT. Encoded protein: CASSRDGANTGELFF.

This chain uses TRBV5-4 with TRBJ1-4, with a tentative D call TRBD1 (5 bases). This CDR3 contains 15 residues. Between the trimmed V and J ends, which lost 1 base and 0 bases, there was a span of 7 bases. Germline values: CDR1 SGHNT, CDR2 YYREEE (reference sequence). In DNA, the CDR3 is TGTGCCAGCAGCTTGTACAGGCCAACTAATGAAAAACTGTTTTTT. It yields the protein CASSLYRPTNEKLFF.

The table lists this clone with a count of one. The chain carries TRBV11-2 and TRBJ2-2; perhaps TRBD2 as D (6 bases). The ends were cut back, 1 base at V and 0 bases at J, with 12 bases in the middle. The CDR3 extends over 17 amino acids. CDR1 and CDR2 from the germline V gene are SGHAT and FQNNGV. The DNA of the CDR3 is TGTGCCAGCAGCTTAGTGCCGGGGGTAACGAACACCGGGGAGCTGTTTTTT. This sequence encodes CASSLVPGVTNTGELFF.

The genes are TRBV9 and TRBJ2-6, with D unresolved. V shed 1 base and J shed 2 bases, with 10 bases lying between them. The CDR3 loop spans 16 amino acids. Germline V lookup: CDR1 SGDLS, CDR2 YYNGEE. The CDR3 loop is CASSVSPAAGANVLTF. The DNA of the CDR3 is TGTGCCAGCAGCGTATCCCCGGCAGCTGGGGCCAACGTCCTGACTTTC.

The rearrangement links TRBV27 to TRBJ2-7, with D perhaps TRBD2 (7 bases). CDR1 and CDR2 from the germline V gene are MNHEY and SMNVEV (reference sequence). The length of the CDR3 is 14 residues. Trimming took off 2 bases at V and 4 bases at J, with 12 bases between the two ends. The CDR3 sequence is CASSLGGAFYEQYF. The DNA of the CDR3 is TGTGCCAGCAGTTTAGGGGGGGCTTTTTACGAGCAGTACTTC.